This is a list of T cell receptor beta chains from one sample in a study of circulating CD8 cells and anti-PD-1 response in melanoma. TCRdb re-analysed the reads in MiXCR, keeping a single row per CDR3 protein. The data show about 810 distinct CDR3 sequences, less than 8% seen once. The sample in question was CD8+ T cells from PBMCs, obtained at baseline or after one month of anti-PD-1 therapy (not recorded which). The receptors were gathered from a human donor with melanoma. CDR3s include the opening cysteine and the closing phenylalanine or tryptophan. D genes are given only for firm matches. Some rows mark clone size as missing; the rest say once, few, many or name a class of expanded clone.

medium-sized,TRBV7-2,NA,TRBJ2-3,TGTGCCAGCAGCCCTCCCTGGGACTCTAGCACAGATACGCAGTATTTT,CASSPPWDSSTDTQYF
medium-sized,TRBV4-1,NA,TRBJ1-2,TGCGCCAGCAGCCCAGCAGCGGCAGGCTCTAACTATGGCTACACCTTC,CASSPAAAGSNYGYTF
medium-sized,TRBV5-4,NA,TRBJ1-3,TGTGCCAGCAGCTTTACAGGGAGTTACGGAAACACCATATATTTT,CASSFTGSYGNTIYF
medium-sized,TRBV4-1,NA,TRBJ1-2,TGCGCCAGCAGCCGCCCCGACAGAACTAACTATGGCTACACCTTC,CASSRPDRTNYGYTF
large,TRBV19,NA,TRBJ2-1,TGTGCCAGTAGTATAAGCGGTGAGCAGTTCTTC,CASSISGEQFF
large,TRBV9,NA,TRBJ1-4,TGTGCCAGCAGCGACGGTGAAGTCGCAACTAATGAAAAACTGTTTTTT,CASSDGEVATNEKLFF
medium-sized,TRBV19,NA,TRBJ1-6,TGTGCCAGTAGTATAAAGGGTCACGGATCACCCCTCCACTTT,CASSIKGHGSPLHF
hyperexpanded,TRBV20-1,NA,TRBJ2-7,TGCAGTGCTAGAGATCATGCCAGCCTCTCCTACGAGCAGTACTTC,CSARDHASLSYEQYF
medium-sized,TRBV7-9,TRBD1,TRBJ2-7,TGTGCCAGCAGCCCCGACAGGGGGTCCCTCTCCTACGAGCAGTACTTC,CASSPDRGSLSYEQYF
medium-sized,TRBV9,NA,TRBJ2-1,TGTGCCAGCAGCGTAGAAAACAGGACCGAGGCAGGGGAGCAGTTCTTC,CASSVENRTEAGEQFF
NA,TRBV4-1,TRBD1,TRBJ2-7,TGCGCCAGCAGCCACCAGACAGGGCCTGGCTACGAGCAGTACTTC,CASSHQTGPGYEQYF
medium-sized,TRBV18,TRBD1,TRBJ2-7,TGTGCCAGCTCAGAACCAACCGGGACAGGGGGCAGCGAGCAGTACTTC,CASSEPTGTGGSEQYF
medium-sized,TRBV5-4,NA,TRBJ2-6,TGTGCCAGCAGCTCCGGCACCACTGGGGCCAACGTCCTGACTTTC,CASSSGTTGANVLTF
large,TRBV12-3/TRBV12-4,TRBD1,TRBJ1-1,TGTGCCAGCAGCCCCGACAGGGATCTCACTGAAGCTTTCTTT,CASSPDRDLTEAFF
large,TRBV2,NA,TRBJ1-6,TGTGCCAGCATGGGGCAGGGTGGCCATAATTCACCCCTCCACTTT,CASMGQGGHNSPLHF
large,TRBV19,NA,TRBJ2-7,TGTGCCAGTAGTATGTTTGCGGGGAACGAGCAGTACTTC,CASSMFAGNEQYF
NA,TRBV4-2,NA,TRBJ2-7,TGTGCCAGCAGCCAAGAAGTAGTCCGCTACGAGCAGTACTTC,CASSQEVVRYEQYF
medium-sized,TRBV7-3,TRBD2,TRBJ2-1,TGTGCCAGCAGCCAGTGGCCTAGCGGGAAGTACTACAATGAGCAGTTCTTC,CASSQWPSGKYYNEQFF
few,TRBV20-1,TRBD1,TRBJ1-2,TGCAGTGCGGAGGGACAGGGGAGAGGGGGCCACACCTTC,CSAEGQGRGGHTF
NA,TRBV30,NA,TRBJ1-4,TGTGCCTGGAGTGTAAACGAAAAACTGTTTTTT,CAWSVNEKLFF
large,TRBV28,NA,TRBJ2-7,TGTGCCAGCAGCCTACCGGTTGGGCGCGCCTACGAGCAGTACTTC,CASSLPVGRAYEQYF
medium-sized,TRBV2,NA,TRBJ2-1,TGTGCCAGCAGTGACGTGGGAGCGAATGAGCAGTTCTTC,CASSDVGANEQFF
large,TRBV5-6,NA,TRBJ1-5,TGTGCCAGCAGCTCCCTTAATCAGCCCCAGCATTTT,CASSSLNQPQHF
large,TRBV19,NA,TRBJ2-1,TGTGCCAGTAGTATGCTCCCGAGGGGGAACAATGAGCAGTTCTTC,CASSMLPRGNNEQFF